The 25 T cell receptor beta chains below all came from one sample that was sequenced in a study of blood T cells in healthy people across ages. Combining a sample-barcoded 5' primer with a J-beta primer mix, a second PCR ran for roughly 7 to 12 cycles. TCRdb called the 5' RACE reads again in MiXCR, with one record for every CDR3 protein. The sample carries 1.5 million to 2 million distinct CDR3 sequences, approximately 28% recorded once. Sequencing was done on a sample of blood. Receptors were obtained from a woman in her 30s in good health.

A note on this clonotype: This may be a read error: a much more frequent sequence differs by one nucleotide. The V call is TRBV20-1, the J call TRBJ1-2; D is ambiguous. CDR3 length: 14 residues. Trimming removed 7 bases from V and 6 bases from J, with 21 bases in between. Germline CDR1 reads DFQATT; CDR2 reads SNEGSKA (reference sequence). For the CDR3, the DNA is TGCAGTGTGGGTTCACCTAGGGATGGCAATGGCTACACCTTC. Translated: CSVGSPRDGNGYTF.

The sample holds a few counts of this clonotype. The chain recombines TRBV28 with TRBJ1-1; D is unresolved. There are 14 residues in the CDR3. Trimming pared 4 bases from V and 3 bases from J, leaving 12 bases between. Per the germline V gene, CDR1 is MDHEN and CDR2 is SYDVKM. CDR3 nucleotide sequence: TGTGCCAGCAGTTCCCCCGCCTTTTACACTGAAGCTTTCTTT. Translated, it gives CASSSPAFYTEAFF.

There are a few counts of this clonotype. The DNA of the CDR3 is TGTGCCAGCAGCTCACAGGGCGATCCCTACGAGCAGTACTTC. Its translation is CASSSQGDPYEQYF. This chain connects TRBV6-6 to TRBJ2-7; perhaps TRBD1 as D (6 bases). Per the germline V gene, CDR1 is MNHNY and CDR2 is SVGAGI (reference sequence). This CDR3 has 14 amino acids. V was pared by 6 bases and J by 2 bases, with 14 bases between.

Only a few counts were recorded for this clonotype. V is TRBV7-6 and J is TRBJ2-2; D ambiguous. V lost 6 bases, J lost 1 base, and 15 bases lay in between. The CDR3 has 16 residues. Germline-derived CDR1 and CDR2 are SGHVS and FNYEAQ. This CDR3 reads CASSPLTWMNTGELFF. The CDR3 DNA is TGTGCCAGCAGTCCCCTCACCTGGATGAACACCGGGGAGCTGTTTTTT.

This clonotype has ten or more counts. An end of the junction does not agree with germline; a read error may underlie this. The chain recombines TRBV5-1 with TRBJ2-7; 9 positions match TRBD1. The CDR3 spans 15 residues. Germline V gene sequence: CDR1 SGHRS, CDR2 YFSETQ. For the CDR3, the DNA is TGTGCCAGCAGCCTCGAGGGGACAGGGCCCTACGAGCAGTACTTC. Its protein product is CASSLEGTGPYEQYF.

Concerning this clonotype itself: At one end the junction does not follow the germline gene, possibly because of a read error. The rearrangement joins TRBV4-1 to TRBJ1-2; 10 positions match TRBD1. CDR3 length: 16 amino acids. Germline V gene lookup returns CDR1 MGHRA and CDR2 YSYEKL. The CDR3 loop reads CASSHPGQGVNYGCTF. Written as DNA, the CDR3 is TGCGCCAGCAGCCACCCCGGACAGGGGGTCAACTATGGCTGCACCTTC.

The chain uses TRBV2 and TRBJ1-1, with a weak D call TRBD1 (5 bases). The length of the CDR3 is 13 residues. Trimming took 7 bases from V and 5 from J, leaving 14 bases between them. Germline CDR1 and CDR2: SNHLY and FYNNEI. Here the CDR3 DNA reads TGTGCCAGCACCGACGGGGCGCTTACTGAAGCTTTCTTT. It is translated as CASTDGALTEAFF. The full variable domain, completed using reference TRBV2 and TRBJ1-1, is EPEVTQTPSHQVTQMGQEVILRCVPISNHLYFYWYRQILGQKVEFLVSFYNNEISEKSEIFDDQFSVERPDGSNFTLKIRSTKLEDSAMYFCASTDGALTEAFFGQGTRLTVV.

Notes on this clonotype: A much larger clone differs from this one at a single base, so this may be a read error. The rearrangement joins TRBV20-1 to TRBJ2-1; D may be TRBD2 (6 bases). CDR1 and CDR2 (germline): DFQATT, SNEGSKA (reference sequence). The CDR3 has 16 amino acids. The CDR3 DNA reads TGCAGTGCTAGTGACTCCCTAGCGCCCACCTACAATAAGCAGTTCTTC. Amino acid sequence: CSASDSLAPTYNKQFF.

This clonotype was seen more than once but under ten times. This could be a read error, since a much larger clone is one nucleotide away. This chain connects TRBV6-1 to TRBJ1-2, with D hard to call. Germline assignment: CDR1 MNHNS and CDR2 SASEGT. Trimming left V 9 bases short and J 2 bases short, with 13 bases between. CDR3 size: 13 residues. CDR3 sequence reads: CARDRGGNYGYTF. The CDR3 DNA follows: TGTGCCAGGGACCGGGGAGGGAACTATGGCTACACCTTC.

V usage is TRBV7-3 and J usage is TRBJ1-2; 8 nucleotides align to TRBD1. This CDR3 comprises 15 residues. With 3 bases clipped from V and 7 bases from J, the junction kept 10 bases outside the gene matches. Germline CDR1 is SGHTA and CDR2 is FQGTGA. CDR3 DNA: TGTGCCAGCAGCTTTGCAGGGGGCGAAAGGGGTGGCTACACCTTC. The encoded protein is CASSFAGGERGGYTF.

There are a few counts of this clonotype. The rearrangement links TRBV4-1 to TRBJ2-7; D remains unclear. V lost 0 bases, J lost 5 bases, and 11 bases lay in between. The CDR3 totals 14 residues. Germline loops: CDR1 MGHRA, CDR2 YSYEKL. CDR3 loop: CASSQEVNRHEQYF. CDR3 DNA: TGCGCCAGCAGCCAAGAGGTAAATCGGCACGAGCAGTACTTC.

The V call is TRBV6-2 or TRBV6-3, the J call TRBJ2-1, with D unresolved. Trimming cost V 5 bases and J 6 bases, with 14 bases left between them. Germline V gene lookup returns CDR1 MNHEY and CDR2 SVGEGT. There are 14 residues in the CDR3. This CDR3 is CASSPPPPSNEQFF. CDR3 DNA: TGTGCCAGCAGTCCCCCTCCCCCAAGCAATGAGCAGTTCTTC.

This clonotype showed up just a few times. The chain links TRBV7-9 to TRBJ1-2; D is perhaps TRBD1 (5 bases). Per germline, CDR1 SEHNR and CDR2 FQNEAQ (reference sequence). The CDR3 spans 13 residues. V was clipped by 3 bases and J by 8 bases, with 13 bases between them. CDR3 loop: CASSFPSRGGYTF. The CDR3 nucleotides read TGTGCCAGCAGCTTTCCCTCGAGGGGCGGCTACACCTTC.

CDR3 region: CASSQTSGREYEQYF. For the CDR3, the DNA is TGTGCCAGCAGCCAAACGAGCGGGAGGGAGTACGAGCAGTACTTC. This sequence joins TRBV3-1 and TRBJ2-7; 10 bases align to TRBD2. Losses at the gene ends were 2 bases for V and 4 bases for J; bases not matched to a gene: 5. The germline CDR1 and CDR2 sequences are LGHDT and YNNKEL (reference sequence). This CDR3 spans 15 amino acids.

This clonotype appeared many times. The chain couples TRBV27 to TRBJ2-2; D gene ambiguous. The CDR3 totals 14 residues. Germline-derived CDR1 and CDR2 are MNHEY and SMNVEV (reference sequence). Trimming left V 7 bases short and J 1 base short, with 10 bases between. The DNA for the CDR3 is TGTGCCAGCATTGAGACCGGGAACACCGGGGAGCTGTTTTTT. It translates to CASIETGNTGELFF.

This clonotype was counted a few times. The rearrangement joins TRBV2 to TRBJ2-7; D possibly corresponds to TRBD2 (5 bases). V was pared by 11 bases and J by 4 bases, with 12 bases between. Germline V gene sequence: CDR1 SNHLY, CDR2 FYNNEI. This CDR3 has 11 amino acids. CDR3 sequence: CAGTRVYEQYF. The CDR3 bases are TGTGCCGGCACTAGAGTTTACGAGCAGTACTTC.

This clonotype was detected ten times or more. The rearrangement uses TRBV12-3 or TRBV12-4 and TRBJ1-6; D is perhaps TRBD1 (5 bases). This CDR3 is 15 amino acids long. V was clipped by 5 bases and J by 4 bases, with 12 bases between them. As DNA, the CDR3 is TGTGCCAGCAGTCCCCAACGGGGGTATAATTCACCCCTCCACTTT. Residues: CASSPQRGYNSPLHF.

This clonotype was observed at least ten times. The chain employs TRBV12-3 or TRBV12-4 and TRBJ2-4; D not certain. Trimming shortened V by 4 bases and J by 5 bases, and 3 bases separated the two germline ends. The CDR3 spans 11 residues. The CDR3 DNA is TGTGCCAGCAGTTGGCAAAACATTCAGTACTTC. Its translation is CASSWQNIQYF.

The gene calls are TRBV20-1 and TRBJ2-5, with 9 bases aligning to TRBD2. V lost 7 bases and J lost 11; bases outside the gene matches: 14. Germline values: CDR1 DFQATT, CDR2 SNEGSKA (reference sequence). The CDR3 length is 13 residues. In DNA form, the CDR3 reads TGCAGTGGAGGCGGGAGGGCCCGCAATGAGCAGTACTTC. Its protein is CSGGGRARNEQYF.

This clonotype turned up a few times. The rearrangement links TRBV4-1 to TRBJ2-4, with TRBD2 matching over 14 bases. The CDR3 runs 15 residues. In germline, CDR1 is MGHRA, CDR2 YSYEKL. The ends lost 6 bases at V and 8 bases at J; junction bases unmatched: 6. CDR3 in DNA: TGCGCCAGCAGTCAGACTAGCGGGGGGGCTGACATTCAGTACTTC. Translating gives CASSQTSGGADIQYF.

The chain uses TRBV3-1 and TRBJ1-2; D possibly corresponds to TRBD1 (6 bases). CDR1 LGHDT and CDR2 YNNKEL come from the germline V gene (reference sequence). The length of the CDR3 is 15 residues. V lost 2 bases to trimming and J lost 2 bases, with 12 bases between them. The CDR3 sequence is CASSQLTRGNYGYTF. CDR3 bases: TGTGCCAGCAGCCAACTTACCAGGGGAAACTATGGCTACACCTTC.

The chain links TRBV5-1 to TRBJ2-2; no reliable D call. The V gene lost 7 bases and the J gene lost 0 bases, with 13 bases spanning the gap. Germline V lookup: CDR1 SGHRS, CDR2 YFSETQ. The CDR3 totals 15 residues. CDR3 sequence (DNA): TGCGCCAGCGTGGGTGGGGATTCGAACACCGGGGAGCTGTTTTTT. Residues: CASVGGDSNTGELFF.

The chain combines TRBV6-5 with TRBJ2-5; 11 bases are a match to TRBD1. The CDR3 consists of 15 residues. Per the germline V gene, CDR1 is MNHEY and CDR2 is SVGAGI. The V and J ends lost 6 bases and 5 bases, in that order; junction bases with no gene match: 8. The CDR3 reads CASRHPGTGGETQYF. The DNA of the CDR3 is TGTGCCAGCAGACACCCCGGGACAGGGGGGGAGACCCAGTACTTC.

To note about this clonotype: At one boundary the junction diverges from the germline segment, which might be a read error. The chain carries TRBV7-2 and TRBJ1-1; D is unresolved. The CDR3 loop spans 13 amino acids. Germline values: CDR1 SGHTA, CDR2 FQGNSA. CDR3 residues: CASSSLGETETFF. In DNA form, the CDR3 reads TGTGCCAGCAGCTCACTTGGGGAGACTGAAACTTTCTTT.

This chain uses TRBV6-6 with TRBJ1-1; D is possibly TRBD1 (5 bases). CDR3 size: 17 residues. V lost 4 bases to trimming and J lost 0 bases, with 18 bases between them. Germline CDR1 and CDR2: MNHNY and SVGAGI (reference sequence). CDR3 coding DNA: TGTGCCAGCAGTTCCGGGCACCAGGGCGCCATGAACACTGAAGCTTTCTTT. Its translation: CASSSGHQGAMNTEAFF.